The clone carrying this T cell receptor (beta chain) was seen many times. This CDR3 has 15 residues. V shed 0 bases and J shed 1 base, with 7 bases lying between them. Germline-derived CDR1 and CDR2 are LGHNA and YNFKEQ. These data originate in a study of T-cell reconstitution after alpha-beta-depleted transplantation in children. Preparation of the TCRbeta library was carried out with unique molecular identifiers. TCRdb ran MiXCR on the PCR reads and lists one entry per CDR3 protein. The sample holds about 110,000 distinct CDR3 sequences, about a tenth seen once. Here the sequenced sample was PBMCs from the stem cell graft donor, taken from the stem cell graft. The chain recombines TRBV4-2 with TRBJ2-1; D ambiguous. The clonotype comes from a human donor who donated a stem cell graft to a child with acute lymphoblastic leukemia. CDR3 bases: TGTGCCAGCAGCCAAGAATACAGTTCCTACAATGAGCAGTTCTTC. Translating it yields CASSQEYSSYNEQFF.